This T cell receptor beta chain was observed in a study of cytotoxic CD8 clonotypes in ibrutinib-treated CLL. TCRdb's table, derived via immunoSEQ multiplex PCR, lists solely in-frame clones and lacks some. Among approximately 200,000 clones listed, approximately 68% were seen once. The junction had 4 bases not matched to a gene; V was cut back by 4 bases and J by 8 bases. Germline V gives CDR1 SGHNT, CDR2 YYREEE (reference sequence). The CDR3 has 14 amino acids. The material sequenced was PBMCs, taken after 24 months of ibrutinib treatment. The source of this sequence is a human donor with chronic lymphocytic leukemia. The V call is TRBV5-4, the J call TRBJ1-4, with TRBD1 matching over 11 bases. CDR3 sequence (DNA): TGTGCCAGCAGCCCCGGACAGGGGGCGGAAAAACTGTTTTTT. Translated: CASSPGQGAEKLFF.